This T cell receptor beta chain was captured by sequencing in a study of OX40 agonist ivuxolimab in advanced cancers. Clones were sequenced by immunoSEQ multiplex PCR, and TCRdb holds only the in-frame ones, with some missing. The table shows roughly 73,000 clones, with approximately 88% occurring only once. Trimming left V 3 bases short and J 8 bases short, with 26 bases between. The V gene's germline CDR1 is LGHNA and CDR2 YNFKEQ. The CDR3 spans 18 residues. Specimen: CD4+ or CD8+ T cells sorted from blood, collected in a trial of the OX40 agonist ivuxolimab. The chain links TRBV4-2 to TRBJ2-1, with D unresolved. This TCR was sampled from an adult with an advanced solid tumor such as melanoma, head and neck, liver or kidney cancer. The DNA of the CDR3 is TGTGCCAGCAGCCAGGAAGTTAGGGCCAGCAGGTGGAAGGATGAGCAGTTCTTC. This gives the protein CASSQEVRASRWKDEQFF.